The 9 T cell receptor beta chains presented below share a single source sample, sequenced in a study of cytotoxic CD8 clonotypes in ibrutinib-treated CLL. The table came from immunoSEQ multiplex PCR; TCRdb's copy has only in-frame clones and leaves some out. The sample holds 150,000 or so clones, around three quarters seen once. The material was PBMCs, obtained after 12 months of ibrutinib treatment. Source of these receptors: a human donor with chronic lymphocytic leukemia.

This chain connects TRBV23-1 to TRBJ2-3; D possibly corresponds to TRBD1 (6 bases). TRBV23-1 is placed among ORFs of uncertain function. V was pared by 2 bases and J by 1 base, with 13 bases between. The CDR3 runs to 16 residues. This chain's CDR3 is CASSQTGSIRTDTQYF. Here the CDR3 DNA reads TGCGCCAGCAGTCAAACAGGGTCCATTCGCACAGATACGCAGTATTTT.

This clone was seen only once. The chain is built from TRBV28 and TRBJ2-1, with D perhaps being TRBD1 or TRBD2 (5 bases each). Per germline, CDR1 MDHEN and CDR2 SYDVKM. This CDR3 contains 15 residues. V lost 5 bases to trimming and J lost 4 bases, with 15 bases between them. CDR3 sequence reads: CASSMVGTEYNEQFF. In nucleotides, the CDR3 is TGTGCCAGCAGTATGGTAGGGACGGAGTACAATGAGCAGTTCTTC.

The chain is built from TRBV15 and TRBJ2-4; perhaps TRBD2 as D (6 bases). Looked up from germline, CDR1 is LNHNV and CDR2 is YYDKDF (reference sequence). V lost 1 base and J 0 bases, leaving 19 bases between the germline ends. This CDR3 is built from 19 residues. The CDR3 region is CATSRGGWGSGLAKNIQYF. CDR3 DNA: TGTGCCACCAGCAGAGGTGGGTGGGGTAGCGGCCTAGCCAAAAACATTCAGTACTTC.

The rearrangement uses TRBV7-2 and TRBJ1-1, with 7 bases that match TRBD1. Trimming removed 5 bases from V and 4 bases from J; junction bases left unmatched: 10. CDR3 length: 15 residues. Germline CDR1 and CDR2: SGHTA and FQGNSA. The chain's CDR3 is CASSQRQGPGTEAFF. CDR3 coding DNA: TGTGCCAGCAGCCAACGACAGGGCCCGGGCACTGAAGCTTTCTTT.

This chain joins TRBV18 and TRBJ2-7; 7 bases map to TRBD2. The ends lost 0 bases at V and 2 bases at J; junction bases unmatched: 4. Germline V lookup: CDR1 KGHSH, CDR2 LQKENI. CDR3 length: 15 amino acids. CDR3: CASSPPERGTYEQYF. The CDR3 DNA reads as TGTGCCAGCTCACCACCGGAGCGGGGCACCTACGAGCAGTACTTC.

The chain is built from TRBV6-6 and TRBJ2-1; D gene unclear. The V end was cut by 0 bases, the J end by 7 bases, with 4 bases between. The germline V gene encodes CDR1 MNHNY and CDR2 SVGAGI (reference sequence). The CDR3 loop spans 12 amino acids. The CDR3 is CASSYSVNEQFF. In nucleotides, the CDR3 is TGTGCCAGCAGTTACTCTGTTAATGAGCAGTTCTTC.

This rearrangement joins TRBV9 to TRBJ2-2, with D hard to call. V was shortened by 1 base and J by 6 bases, with 13 bases between the two germline ends. The CDR3 runs to 15 residues. CDR1 SGDLS and CDR2 YYNGEE come from the germline V gene. The CDR3 bases are TGTGCCAGCAGCGTAAGCCTTGGGCTACCCGGGGAGCTGTTTTTT. Residues: CASSVSLGLPGELFF.

This clone was counted only a few times. This may stem from a read error, because a much larger clone lies one nucleotide away. The rearrangement links TRBV6-1 to TRBJ2-2; D call uncertain. The CDR3 runs 13 residues. Germline-derived CDR1 and CDR2 are MNHNS and SASEGT. Between the trimmed V and J ends, which lost 4 bases and 1 base, there was a span of 4 bases. This CDR3 is CASSAGNTGELFF. For the CDR3, the DNA is TGTGCCAGCAGTGCGGGGAACACCGGGGAGCTGTTTTTT.

V is TRBV7-3 and J is TRBJ2-4, with 7 nucleotides matching TRBD1. There are 16 residues in the CDR3. CDR1 SGHTA and CDR2 FQGTGA come from the germline V gene. Trimming took 5 bases from V and 0 from J; bases not matched to a gene: 7. The CDR3 nucleotides read TGTGCCAGCAGCCATCGGGACAGACTAGCCAAAAACATTCAGTACTTC. Translation: CASSHRDRLAKNIQYF.